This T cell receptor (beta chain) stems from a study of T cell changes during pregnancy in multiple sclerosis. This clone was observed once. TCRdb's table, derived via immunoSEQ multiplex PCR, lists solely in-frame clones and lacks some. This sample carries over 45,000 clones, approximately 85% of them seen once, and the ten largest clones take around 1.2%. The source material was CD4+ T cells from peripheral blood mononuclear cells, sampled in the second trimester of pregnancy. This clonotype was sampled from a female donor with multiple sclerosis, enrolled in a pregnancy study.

CDR3 bases: TGCGCCAGCAGCTCGGGACAGGGGGATGAAAAACTGTTTTTT. Its protein is CASSSGQGDEKLFF. This chain joins TRBV5-1 and TRBJ1-4, with 11 bases that match TRBD1. Germline values: CDR1 SGHRS, CDR2 YFSETQ. This CDR3 is 14 amino acids long. The trim removed 3 bases at V and 6 bases at J, leaving 1 base unmatched.